Shown below are 32 T cell receptor beta chains from a single sample sequenced in a study of blood T cell repertoires in COVID-19. Produced via immunoSEQ multiplex PCR; TCRdb's table is partial and in-frame only. The table lists 50,000 to 65,000 clones, 88% of them singletons. Sequenced input: peripheral blood. Every receptor here comes from a man aged 50 to 60 with active COVID-19.

This chain links TRBV7-9 with TRBJ2-1; TRBD1 aligns across 9 bases. The CDR3 extends over 15 amino acids. CDR1 is SEHNR, CDR2 FQNEAQ, per germline (reference sequence). Unmatched junction bases numbered 7, after V lost 5 bases and J lost 5 bases. CDR3 sequence reads: CASSDTYRGHNEQFF. The CDR3, as DNA: TGTGCCAGCAGCGACACCTACAGGGGGCACAATGAGCAGTTCTTC.

This chain connects TRBV7-8 to TRBJ2-3, with a possible D match to TRBD2 (7 bases). V was trimmed by 2 bases and J by 2 bases, leaving 11 bases between them. This CDR3 comprises 15 residues. CDR1 and CDR2 from the germline V gene are SGHVS and FQNEAQ. CDR3 bases: TGTGCCAGCAGCTTAAAGGGGGGGCCCACAGATACGCAGTATTTT. Translating it yields CASSLKGGPTDTQYF.

This chain connects TRBV15 to TRBJ2-5; D not certain. Trimming took off 0 bases at V and 5 bases at J, with 13 bases between the two ends. Germline assignment: CDR1 LNHNV and CDR2 YYDKDF (reference sequence). The CDR3 contains 15 residues. The CDR3 DNA reads TGTGCCACCAGCAGAGATCTAATCGAAGAGGAGACCCAGTACTTC. Translating it yields CATSRDLIEEETQYF.

J is TRBJ1-2 and V is TRBV6-5; a possible D gene is TRBD1 (6 bases). Germline V lookup: CDR1 MNHEY, CDR2 SVGAGI. V gave up 0 bases and J gave up 4 bases, with 15 bases separating them. The CDR3 covers 16 residues. CDR3 sequence: CASSYSRIQGSYGYTF. CDR3 nucleotide sequence: TGTGCCAGCAGTTACTCGAGGATTCAGGGGAGCTATGGCTACACCTTC.

This sequence joins TRBV2 and TRBJ2-5, with D possibly matching TRBD2 (7 bases). This CDR3 is built from 14 residues. Trimming took 1 base from V and 4 from J, leaving 10 bases between them. Per germline, CDR1 SNHLY and CDR2 FYNNEI. In nucleotides, the CDR3 is TGTGCCAGCAGTGAAGTACGGGGGGCAGAGACCCAGTACTTC. Translating gives CASSEVRGAETQYF.

This sequence joins TRBV7-6 and TRBJ1-6, with a weak D call TRBD1 (5 bases). Trimming removed 0 bases from V and 7 bases from J, with 19 bases in between. The CDR3 has 18 residues. Germline loops: CDR1 SGHVS, CDR2 FNYEAQ. CDR3 DNA: TGTGCCAGCAGCTTAGCGACGAGCCTAGGGGCCTCAAATTCACCCCTCCACTTT. It codes for CASSLATSLGASNSPLHF.

This chain links TRBV9 with TRBJ2-3; D gene ambiguous. CDR3 size: 14 residues. The germline CDR1 and CDR2 sequences are SGDLS and YYNGEE. The V and J ends lost 0 bases and 4 bases respectively, with 9 bases between them. The CDR3 sequence is CASSVGTYSDTQYF. The CDR3 nucleotides are TGTGCCAGCAGCGTAGGCACCTACTCAGATACGCAGTATTTT.

Details on this clone: Additional DNA sequences in this sample encode the identical CDR3. The chain joins TRBV9 to TRBJ2-5; 8 bases are shared with TRBD2. The germline gives CDR1 SGDLS, CDR2 YYNGEE. The CDR3 consists of 15 residues. Germline trimming cut 0 bases from V and 1 base from J; bases unmatched to any gene: 2. CDR3 DNA sequence: TGTGCCAGCAGCGTAGCGGGGGGGCTCCAAGAGACCCAGTACTTC. Amino acids: CASSVAGGLQETQYF.

CDR3 sequence: CASSRKGQDGYTF. In DNA, the CDR3 is TGTGCCAGCAGCCGCAAGGGACAAGATGGCTACACCTTC. The V and J genes are TRBV5-4 and TRBJ1-2; D might be TRBD1 (6 bases). Germline V gene sequence: CDR1 SGHNT, CDR2 YYREEE (reference sequence). The length of the CDR3 is 13 residues. V was pared by 4 bases and J by 6 bases, with 13 bases between.

The chain recombines TRBV3-1 (or the pseudogene TRBV3-2) with TRBJ2-7; no clear D. Germline-derived CDR1 and CDR2 are LGHDT and YNNKEL (reference sequence). With 2 bases removed from V and 2 bases from J, the gap between germline ends came to 4 bases. This CDR3 contains 12 residues. The CDR3 DNA reads TGTGCCAGCAGCCAATTAACCTACGAGCAGTACTTC. It translates to CASSQLTYEQYF.

The V and J genes are TRBV11-2 and TRBJ2-1; D is undetermined. The CDR3 extends over 13 amino acids. The germline V and J ends were trimmed by 0 bases and 10 bases, with 10 bases remaining between them. The germline CDR1 and CDR2 sequences are SGHAT and FQNNGV. CDR3 in DNA: TGTGCCAGCAGCTTAGATCTGAGGCGGGAGCAGTTCTTC. Protein sequence: CASSLDLRREQFF.

The chain links TRBV19 to TRBJ2-2; D perhaps matches TRBD1 (6 bases). The CDR3 loop spans 14 amino acids. The ends were cut back, 6 bases at V and 1 base at J, with 9 bases in the middle. Germline-derived CDR1 and CDR2 are LNHDA and SQIVND (reference sequence). CDR3 DNA: TGTGCCAGTAGGGAGACAGGGAACACCGGGGAGCTGTTTTTT. Its translation is CASRETGNTGELFF.

V is TRBV6-5 and J is TRBJ1-2; 8 bases are a match to TRBD1. Germline CDR1 MNHEY, CDR2 SVGAGI. The CDR3 runs to 14 residues. The ends lost 7 bases at V and 3 bases at J; junction bases unmatched: 7. As DNA, the CDR3 is TGTGCCAGCATTGGACAGGGCATCGACTATGGCTACACCTTC. Residues: CASIGQGIDYGYTF.

The table lists this clone with a few counts. The chain is built from TRBV7-2 and TRBJ2-2; D gene unclear. Germline loops: CDR1 SGHTA, CDR2 FQGNSA. The V end was cut by 5 bases, the J end by 5 bases, with 12 bases between. CDR3 size: 14 residues. The CDR3 region is CASSPISRTGELFF. The CDR3 DNA reads TGTGCCAGCAGCCCCATTAGCAGAACCGGGGAGCTGTTTTTT.

This clone was detected only a few times. The CDR3, as DNA: TGCGCCAGCAGCCTACGGGGGGGCACTGAAGCTTTCTTT. This codes for CASSLRGGTEAFF. The chain recombines TRBV5-1 with TRBJ1-1, with D maybe TRBD1 (5 bases). CDR3 length: 13 amino acids. Trimming removed 4 bases from V and 4 bases from J, with 11 bases in between. The germline V gene encodes CDR1 SGHRS and CDR2 YFSETQ.

This clone was seen a single time. The V call is TRBV5-1, the J call TRBJ2-3; 7 nucleotides match TRBD2. CDR1 SGHRS and CDR2 YFSETQ come from the germline V gene. CDR3 length: 16 residues. The V and J ends lost 0 bases and 1 base, in that order; junction bases with no gene match: 5. CDR3 bases: TGCGCCAGCAGCTTGGGGGCCAGCGGGGGCACAGATACGCAGTATTTT. Encoded protein: CASSLGASGGTDTQYF.

The V call is TRBV6-4, the J call TRBJ2-4; D unclear. The V end was cut by 10 bases, the J end by 0 bases, with 13 bases between. The germline V gene encodes CDR1 MRHNA and CDR2 SNTAGT. CDR3 size: 14 residues. This CDR3 is CATYGSLAKNIQYF. In nucleotides, the CDR3 is TGTGCCACCTACGGGTCCTTAGCCAAAAACATTCAGTACTTC.

The genes are TRBV7-2 and TRBJ2-5, with 9 bases that match TRBD2. The CDR3 has 16 amino acids. Trimming cost V 3 bases and J 2 bases; bases outside gene matches: 7. Per the germline V gene, CDR1 is SGHTA and CDR2 is FQGNSA. For the CDR3, the DNA is TGTGCCAGCAGCTTCCGGAGGCTAGCGGGGCAAGAGACCCAGTACTTC. This sequence encodes CASSFRRLAGQETQYF.

J is TRBJ1-1 and V is TRBV18; 7 bases map to TRBD1. Germline V gives CDR1 KGHSH, CDR2 LQKENI. With V trimmed by 4 bases and J by 0 bases, 8 bases remained unmatched. The length of the CDR3 is 16 residues. Here the CDR3 DNA reads TGTGCCAGCTCACGGACTCGAGGGGGCCTGAACACTGAAGCTTTCTTT. Amino acid sequence: CASSRTRGGLNTEAFF.

The chain uses TRBV19 and TRBJ1-5; 7 bases fit TRBD1. The CDR3 totals 16 residues. With V trimmed by 4 bases and J by 2 bases, 8 bases remained unmatched. The V gene's germline CDR1 is LNHDA and CDR2 SQIVND (reference sequence). The CDR3 nucleotides read TGTGCCAGTAGTAGGAGACAGGGAGCTGGCAATCAGCCCCAGCATTTT. It codes for CASSRRQGAGNQPQHF.

The chain carries TRBV19 and TRBJ2-5; TRBD2 aligns across 11 bases. Trimming removed 3 bases from V and 4 bases from J; junction bases left unmatched: 7. The CDR3 covers 16 residues. CDR1 is LNHDA, CDR2 SQIVND, per germline (reference sequence). CDR3 amino acids: CASSIISGGARETQYF. The CDR3 DNA sequence: TGTGCCAGTAGTATTATTAGCGGGGGGGCGCGAGAGACCCAGTACTTC.

V and J are TRBV5-1 and TRBJ2-3; 10 nucleotides align to TRBD2. V was pared by 3 bases and J by 6 bases, with 7 bases of the junction left unmatched. CDR3 size: 15 residues. CDR1 SGHRS and CDR2 YFSETQ come from the germline V gene. CDR3 bases: TGCGCCAGCAGCTCGGCCGGGACTAGCGCGGATACGCAGTATTTT. It is translated as CASSSAGTSADTQYF.

This clone was observed a single time. The chain joins TRBV4-3 to TRBJ2-3, with 9 bases fitting TRBD2. Trimming removed 6 bases from V and 0 bases from J; junction bases left unmatched: 7. CDR3 length: 16 amino acids. Germline CDR1 is LGHNA and CDR2 is YSLEER. As DNA, the CDR3 is TGCGCCAGCAGGAACCTGCTAGCGGGGAGCACAGATACGCAGTATTTT. It translates to CASRNLLAGSTDTQYF.

This sequence joins TRBV4-2 and TRBJ1-2, with 10 bases that match TRBD1. Per the germline V gene, CDR1 is LGHNA and CDR2 is YNFKEQ. With 5 bases clipped from V and 6 bases from J, the junction kept 9 bases outside the gene matches. The CDR3 contains 15 residues. The chain's CDR3 is CASSEYWDRGDGYTF. CDR3 DNA sequence: TGTGCCAGCAGCGAGTATTGGGACAGGGGAGATGGCTACACCTTC.

J is TRBJ1-4 and V is TRBV30, with 11 nucleotides matching TRBD1. Germline trimming cut 8 bases from V and 8 bases from J; bases unmatched to any gene: 19. The CDR3 has 17 residues. Germline assignment: CDR1 GTSNPN and CDR2 SVGIG (reference sequence). For the CDR3, the DNA is TGTGCCCGGACGGATACAACTGGACAGGGGGCGGAGGAAAAACTGTTTTTT. Its protein is CARTDTTGQGAEEKLFF. The full variable domain, with the rest looked up from reference TRBV30 and TRBJ1-4, is SQTIHQWPATLVQPVGSPLSLECTVEGTSNPNLYWYRQAAGRGLQLLFYSVGIGQISSEVPQNLSASRPQDRQFILSSKKLLLSDSGFYLCARTDTTGQGAEEKLFFGSGTQLSVL.

The V call is TRBV11-2, the J call TRBJ1-3, with 8 nucleotides matching TRBD1. This CDR3 is 15 amino acids long. The J segment lost 4 bases and the V segment lost 4 bases, leaving 6 bases of the junction unmatched. CDR1 SGHAT and CDR2 FQNNGV come from the germline V gene. The CDR3 DNA is TGTGCCAGCAGCTCCATCCGGGACAGGGGAAACACCATATATTTT. Amino acid sequence: CASSSIRDRGNTIYF.

The chain recombines TRBV7-9 with TRBJ1-4, with 11 positions matching TRBD1. The CDR3 sequence is 14 residues long. The J segment lost 8 bases and the V segment lost 4 bases, leaving 3 bases of the junction unmatched. Germline CDR1 SEHNR, CDR2 FQNEAQ (reference sequence). The CDR3 DNA follows: TGTGCCAGCAGCTATGGGACAGGGGGGGAAAAACTGTTTTTT. Residues: CASSYGTGGEKLFF.

This clone appeared a single time. The genes are TRBV5-1 and TRBJ2-3; D not resolved. The CDR3 is 14 amino acids. Germline lookup yields CDR1 SGHRS and CDR2 YFSETQ. Deletions cut 5 bases from V and 1 base from J, with 11 bases between. CDR3 region: CASRIPSGTDTQYF. CDR3 DNA sequence: TGCGCCAGCAGGATTCCCTCAGGCACAGATACGCAGTATTTT.

The chain is built from TRBV4-3 and TRBJ2-5, with 9 bases fitting TRBD2. V was pared by 0 bases and J by 2 bases, with 10 bases of the junction left unmatched. This CDR3 is 18 amino acids long. The germline gives CDR1 LGHNA, CDR2 YSLEER. The CDR3 sequence: CASSQERAGGPLQETQYF. In nucleotides, the CDR3 is TGCGCCAGCAGCCAAGAAAGGGCGGGGGGGCCGCTTCAAGAGACCCAGTACTTC.

The chain is built from TRBV4-3 and TRBJ2-7; 7 bases match TRBD1. The CDR3 runs to 16 residues. Per the germline V gene, CDR1 is LGHNA and CDR2 is YSLEER. Trimming removed 1 base from V and 6 bases from J; junction bases left unmatched: 12. The CDR3 loop is CASSQGPPRGFGEQYF. Written as DNA, the CDR3 is TGCGCCAGCAGCCAAGGTCCCCCCAGGGGGTTTGGCGAGCAGTACTTC.

This chain uses TRBV5-5 with TRBJ2-2, with 10 bases fitting TRBD1. The CDR3 has 14 amino acids. Germline CDR1 is SGHKS and CDR2 is YYEKEE (reference sequence). V shed 3 bases, J shed 7 bases, and the junction held 3 bases outside the gene matches. CDR3 region: CASSWDRGNGELFF. CDR3 DNA sequence: TGTGCCAGCAGCTGGGACAGGGGTAACGGGGAGCTGTTTTTT.

This sequence joins TRBV12-2 and TRBJ2-1; the tabulated D call, TRBD2, remains unverified against the DNA. TRBV12-2 is classified as a pseudogene. The CDR3 has 17 amino acids. The CDR3 DNA sequence: TGTGCAAGTCGCCCTTTGAACATGCGGGGGGGCCCCAATGAGCAGTTCTTC. As protein: CASRPLNMRGGPNEQFF.